Listed below are T cell receptor beta chains from one sample, sequenced in a study of OX40 agonist ivuxolimab in advanced cancers. The data were produced by immunoSEQ multiplex PCR, yet TCRdb's version contains in-frame clones alone and is incomplete. Of 98,000 or so clones listed, about 79% are singletons. The sequences come from CD4+ or CD8+ T cells sorted from blood, collected in a trial of the OX40 agonist ivuxolimab. Every receptor here comes from an adult with an advanced solid tumor such as melanoma, head and neck, liver or kidney cancer. The CDR3 runs from the conserved cysteine through the conserved F or W. Fields, in order: D gene, V gene, clone size, J gene, CDR3 protein, CDR3 DNA. The D gene is left open where the match is weak. Rows give clone size only sometimes, using once, few, many, or a class for an expanded clone.

D gene: TRBD1
V gene: TRBV4-1
clone size: NA
J gene: TRBJ1-1
CDR3 protein: CASSRSTGPYTEAFF
CDR3 DNA: TGCGCCAGCAGCCGGTCGACAGGGCCCTACACTGAAGCTTTCTTT

D gene: TRBD1
V gene: TRBV29-1
clone size: NA
J gene: TRBJ2-3
CDR3 protein: CSVGQGTSTDTQYF
CDR3 DNA: TGCAGCGTCGGACAGGGGACCAGCACAGATACGCAGTATTTT

D gene: NA
V gene: TRBV10-1
clone size: NA
J gene: TRBJ2-3
CDR3 protein: CASSDLGGSDTQYF
CDR3 DNA: TGCGCCAGCAGTGACCTCGGTGGTAGTGATACGCAGTATTTT

D gene: TRBD2
V gene: TRBV5-4
clone size: NA
J gene: TRBJ2-1
CDR3 protein: CASSPQTSGPNNEQFF
CDR3 DNA: TGTGCCAGCAGCCCACAGACTAGCGGACCTAACAATGAGCAGTTCTTC

D gene: NA
V gene: TRBV18
clone size: NA
J gene: TRBJ2-7
CDR3 protein: CASSEDRSGAYEQYF
CDR3 DNA: TGTGCCAGCTCGGAGGACAGATCCGGAGCCTACGAGCAGTACTTC

D gene: NA
V gene: TRBV4-2
clone size: few
J gene: TRBJ1-2
CDR3 protein: CASSPGGGNYGYTF
CDR3 DNA: TGTGCCAGCAGCCCCGGCGGGGGAAACTATGGCTACACCTTC

D gene: NA
V gene: TRBV7-2
clone size: NA
J gene: TRBJ2-5
CDR3 protein: CASSSGETQYF
CDR3 DNA: TGTGCCAGCAGCTCTGGGGAGACCCAGTACTTC

D gene: TRBD1
V gene: TRBV5-4
clone size: once
J gene: TRBJ2-5
CDR3 protein: CASSFGGTGRETQYF
CDR3 DNA: TGTGCCAGCAGCTTCGGAGGGACAGGGCGGGAGACCCAGTACTTC

D gene: NA
V gene: TRBV7-2
clone size: NA
J gene: TRBJ2-5
CDR3 protein: CASSPDAGETQYF
CDR3 DNA: TGTGCCAGCAGCCCGGACGCCGGGGAGACCCAGTACTTC

D gene: NA
V gene: TRBV7-3
clone size: NA
J gene: TRBJ2-3
CDR3 protein: CASSRSVTDTQYF
CDR3 DNA: TGTGCCAGCAGCCGCTCGGTCACAGATACGCAGTATTTT

D gene: TRBD2
V gene: TRBV7-9
clone size: NA
J gene: TRBJ2-1
CDR3 protein: CASSLNRLAGGFGVNEQFF
CDR3 DNA: TGTGCCAGCAGCTTAAATCGTCTAGCGGGAGGGTTTGGTGTCAATGAGCAGTTCTTC

D gene: NA
V gene: TRBV27
clone size: NA
J gene: TRBJ1-1
CDR3 protein: CASSFGTAMNTEAFF
CDR3 DNA: TGTGCCAGCAGTTTCGGAACAGCCATGAACACTGAAGCTTTCTTT

D gene: NA
V gene: TRBV9
clone size: few
J gene: TRBJ2-5
CDR3 protein: CASSVSSGRETQYF
CDR3 DNA: TGTGCCAGCAGCGTATCGTCAGGGCGGGAGACCCAGTACTTC

D gene: NA
V gene: TRBV5-5
clone size: NA
J gene: TRBJ2-7
CDR3 protein: CASSLVTKLEQYF
CDR3 DNA: TGTGCCAGCAGCTTGGTCACCAAACTCGAGCAGTACTTC

D gene: NA
V gene: TRBV30
clone size: NA
J gene: TRBJ2-2
CDR3 protein: CAWSTELSGYTGELFF
CDR3 DNA: TGTGCCTGGAGTACCGAACTCTCGGGATACACCGGGGAGCTGTTTTTT

D gene: NA
V gene: TRBV6-5
clone size: NA
J gene: TRBJ1-2
CDR3 protein: CASSYIGANYGYTF
CDR3 DNA: TGTGCCAGCAGTTACATCGGGGCCAACTATGGCTACACCTTC

D gene: TRBD1
V gene: TRBV5-1
clone size: NA
J gene: TRBJ2-1
CDR3 protein: CASSTGTGWHEQFF
CDR3 DNA: TGCGCCAGCAGCACCGGGACAGGGTGGCATGAGCAGTTCTTC